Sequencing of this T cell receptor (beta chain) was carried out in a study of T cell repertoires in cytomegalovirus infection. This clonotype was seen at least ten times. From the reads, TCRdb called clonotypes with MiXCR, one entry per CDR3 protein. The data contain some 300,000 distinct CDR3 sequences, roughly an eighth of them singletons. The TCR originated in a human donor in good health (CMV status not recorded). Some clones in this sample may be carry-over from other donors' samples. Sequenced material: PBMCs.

The CDR3 loop is CASSQEPRVDHEQFF. The CDR3 DNA is TGTGCCAGCAGCCAAGAACCGCGGGTGGACCATGAGCAGTTCTTC. V and J are TRBV4-2 and TRBJ2-1, with D possibly being TRBD2 (5 bases). V lost 0 bases, J lost 8 bases, and 14 bases lay in between. This CDR3 contains 15 residues. The germline V gene encodes CDR1 LGHNA and CDR2 YNFKEQ.